This TCR beta chain was sequenced in a study of T cells after yellow fever vaccination. Study results and limitations: A weaker but faster secondary response was observed, peaking on day 5 versus 15. Abundant bulk-derived clonotypes could contaminate FACS-sorted repertoires.

The germline V and J ends were trimmed by 2 bases and 6 bases, with 7 bases remaining between them. Germline CDR1 reads KGHSH; CDR2 reads LQKENI. This CDR3 has 12 amino acids. The TCR cDNA carried a universal primer site and UMIs from 5'RACE template switching. TCRdb itself ran the 5' RACE reads through MiXCR, one entry per CDR3 protein. Counted here are 150,000 to 200,000 distinct CDR3 sequences, 5.5% to 7.5% occurring once; the ten biggest clones make up just under 3%. This clonotype occurred many times. Its antigen is still unknown. The chain has TRBV18 and TRBJ2-5; D gene ambiguous. The TCR comes from a man aged 18-30 years who received the YFV17D yellow fever vaccine. Sequenced material: CD4+ T cells sorted from PBMCs, taken on the day of the first yellow fever vaccination. This chain's CDR3 is CASSPEAKTQYF. CDR3 nucleotides: TGTGCCAGCTCACCAGAAGCCAAGACCCAGTACTTC.